This is a list of T cell receptor beta chains from one sample in a study of radiation and T cells in renal cell carcinoma. Sequenced by immunoSEQ multiplex PCR; TCRdb stores in-frame clones only, minus some. This table holds roughly 5,000 clones, under 70% found once. The specimen was tumor tissue, collected from a patient whose treatment was nephrectomy without radiotherapy. These receptors all stem from a human donor with renal cell carcinoma. Each CDR3 is given with its conserved first and last residue. The D gene is left open where the match is weak. The size field is filled for only some rows; it gives once, few, many or a size class.

J: TRBJ2-6
size: few
V: TRBV4-3
D: TRBD1
CDR3: CASSQTGGSGANVLTF
DNA: TGCGCCAGCAGCCAAACAGGGGGCTCTGGGGCCAACGTCCTGACTTTC

J: TRBJ2-2
size: .
V: TRBV18
D: .
CDR3: CASSLTGELFF
DNA: TGTGCCAGCTCGTTGACCGGGGAGCTGTTTTTT

J: TRBJ2-5
size: .
V: TRBV18
D: .
CDR3: CASSPPRRTGSETQYF
DNA: TGTGCCAGCTCACCACCGAGGCGGACTGGCTCAGAGACCCAGTACTTC

J: TRBJ2-1
size: .
V: TRBV27
D: .
CDR3: CASSFRGQLIYNEQFF
DNA: TGTGCCAGCAGTTTCAGGGGTCAACTCATCTACAATGAGCAGTTCTTC

J: TRBJ1-2
size: .
V: TRBV7-8
D: TRBD1
CDR3: CASSPLTGAYTF
DNA: TGTGCCAGCAGCCCCTTGACAGGGGCGTACACCTTC

J: TRBJ2-7
size: .
V: TRBV5-1
D: .
CDR3: CASSPAMPGSYEQYF
DNA: TGCGCCAGCAGCCCGGCGATGCCAGGCTCCTACGAGCAGTACTTC

J: TRBJ1-3
size: once
V: TRBV10-3
D: TRBD1
CDR3: CAIGGQGRSGNTIYF
DNA: TGTGCCATCGGGGGACAGGGCCGCTCTGGAAACACCATATATTTT

J: TRBJ2-1
size: .
V: TRBV9
D: TRBD2
CDR3: CASSSQLAVNEQFF
DNA: TGTGCCAGCAGCTCCCAACTAGCGGTCAATGAGCAGTTCTTC

J: TRBJ2-5
size: .
V: TRBV7-9
D: TRBD1
CDR3: CATRGLSKETQYF
DNA: TGTGCCACCAGGGGGCTATCCAAGGAGACCCAGTACTTC

J: TRBJ2-2
size: .
V: TRBV11-2
D: .
CDR3: CASSLGLLGTGELFF
DNA: TGTGCCAGCAGCTTAGGTCTTCTTGGCACCGGGGAGCTGTTTTTT

J: TRBJ2-2
size: large
V: TRBV4-2
D: TRBD2
CDR3: CASSPRVSAGVGELFF
DNA: TGTGCCAGCAGCCCCCGAGTTTCAGCGGGAGTCGGGGAGCTGTTTTTT

J: TRBJ2-7
size: .
V: TRBV5-8
D: TRBD2
CDR3: CASSPGGGPFGEQYF
DNA: TGTGCCAGCAGCCCGGGAGGGGGTCCCTTCGGCGAGCAGTACTTC

J: TRBJ1-2
size: .
V: TRBV5-5
D: .
CDR3: CASSPGARRAPGGDYGYTF
DNA: TGTGCCAGCAGCCCCGGGGCCCGCCGGGCCCCGGGCGGGGACTATGGCTACACCTTC

J: TRBJ1-4
size: .
V: TRBV2
D: .
CDR3: CASSAIRISIRNEKLFF
DNA: TGTGCCAGCAGTGCCATCAGAATCTCCATCCGTAATGAAAAACTGTTTTTT

J: TRBJ2-7
size: .
V: TRBV29-1
D: .
CDR3: CSAGTAYEQYF
DNA: TGCAGCGCCGGAACGGCCTACGAGCAGTACTTC

J: TRBJ2-7
size: few
V: TRBV7-9
D: .
CDR3: CASSPSGVYEQYF
DNA: TGTGCCAGCAGCCCCTCCGGAGTTTACGAGCAGTACTTC

J: TRBJ2-5
size: once
V: TRBV2
D: .
CDR3: CASSEERGETQYF
DNA: TGTGCCAGCAGCGAAGAGAGGGGGGAGACCCAGTACTTC

J: TRBJ2-1
size: medium-sized
V: TRBV19
D: TRBD2
CDR3: CASSTTSGSYNEQFF
DNA: TGTGCCAGTAGTACTACTAGCGGATCCTACAATGAGCAGTTCTTC

J: TRBJ2-7
size: .
V: TRBV5-6
D: .
CDR3: CASSFSLTNEQYF
DNA: TGTGCCAGCAGCTTCTCTCTTACCAACGAGCAGTACTTC

J: TRBJ2-7
size: .
V: TRBV7-7
D: TRBD2
CDR3: CASSETPGLAGPIPLYEQYF
DNA: TGTGCTAGCAGCGAAACCCCGGGACTAGCGGGCCCTATCCCCCTTTACGAGCAGTACTTC

J: TRBJ1-4
size: once
V: TRBV7-9
D: TRBD1
CDR3: CASSTAYRGLANEKLFF
DNA: TGTGCCAGCAGCACCGCCTACAGGGGGCTTGCTAATGAAAAACTGTTTTTT

J: TRBJ2-2
size: .
V: TRBV27
D: .
CDR3: CASSLIGGNTGELFF
DNA: TGTGCCAGCAGTTTGATCGGAGGGAACACCGGGGAGCTGTTTTTT

J: TRBJ2-1
size: .
V: TRBV28
D: TRBD2
CDR3: CASSRSGTSGWGAVF
DNA: TGTGCCAGCAGTCGATCCGGGACTAGCGGGTGGGGGGCGGTCTTC

J: TRBJ2-5
size: .
V: TRBV18
D: .
CDR3: CASSPHSPDRQETQYF
DNA: TGTGCCAGCTCACCACACTCCCCGGACCGCCAAGAGACCCAGTACTTC

J: TRBJ2-7
size: .
V: TRBV27
D: .
CDR3: CASSSQHTGAYEQYF
DNA: TGTGCCAGCAGTTCCCAGCATACAGGAGCCTACGAGCAGTACTTC

J: TRBJ1-5
size: few
V: TRBV6-5
D: .
CDR3: CASSTGRTNQPQHF
DNA: TGTGCCAGCAGTACAGGACGGACGAACCAGCCCCAGCATTTT

J: TRBJ2-3
size: .
V: TRBV6-5
D: .
CDR3: CASSYDSRVDTQYF
DNA: TGTGCCAGCAGTTACGACTCTAGAGTAGATACGCAGTATTTT

J: TRBJ1-4
size: .
V: TRBV5-6
D: .
CDR3: CASSRLVGEKLFF
DNA: TGTGCCAGCAGCCGTTTGGTAGGAGAAAAACTGTTTTTT

J: TRBJ1-1
size: .
V: TRBV11-2
D: .
CDR3: CASSLYGTEAFF
DNA: TGTGCCAGCAGCTTGTATGGCACTGAAGCTTTCTTT

J: TRBJ2-1
size: .
V: TRBV9
D: .
CDR3: CASSVGWVLNEQFF
DNA: TGTGCCAGCAGCGTAGGTTGGGTCCTCAATGAGCAGTTCTTC

J: TRBJ1-4
size: .
V: TRBV28
D: .
CDR3: CASSFVRTDNEKLFF
DNA: TGTGCCAGCAGTTTTGTTCGGACAGATAATGAAAAACTGTTTTTT

J: TRBJ2-1
size: .
V: TRBV2
D: .
CDR3: CASTGHESYNEQFF
DNA: TGTGCCAGCACCGGACACGAATCCTACAATGAGCAGTTCTTC

J: TRBJ2-2
size: .
V: TRBV27
D: .
CDR3: CASSLSIRGTGELFF
DNA: TGTGCCAGCAGTTTATCTATCCGGGGAACCGGGGAGCTGTTTTTT